Sequencing of this T cell receptor beta chain was carried out in a study of blood T cell repertoires in COVID-19. As for the study in general: Spain, Italy and the United States supplied samples that represented acute and convalescent COVID-19.

Methods used by the authors: Nucleated cell number was recorded as an estimate derived from reference gene primer amplification. The protocol was immunoSEQ multiplex PCR, while the TCRdb copy is restricted to in-frame clones and leaves out a portion. V, J and clone size are taken as reported in that table, and D and trimming were inferred from the DNA itself. The table lists a few hundred thousand clones, 80% to 90% of them singletons, with 2.5% to 3.5% in the top ten. In assigning cohorts, the study relied on participant-reported clinical history. The CDR3 contains 13 residues. The junction had 2 bases not matched to a gene; V was cut back by 5 bases and J by 7 bases. Germline CDR1 and CDR2: SNHLY and FYNNEI.

The source is a woman in her thirties or forties who had been exposed to COVID-19. The chain links TRBV2 to TRBJ2-1; 10 bases match TRBD1. Sequences were obtained from PBMCs or T cells enriched from blood (not recorded which). This chain's CDR3 is CASSQGQGNEQFF. Written as DNA, the CDR3 is TGTGCCAGCAGTCAGGGACAGGGGAATGAGCAGTTCTTC.